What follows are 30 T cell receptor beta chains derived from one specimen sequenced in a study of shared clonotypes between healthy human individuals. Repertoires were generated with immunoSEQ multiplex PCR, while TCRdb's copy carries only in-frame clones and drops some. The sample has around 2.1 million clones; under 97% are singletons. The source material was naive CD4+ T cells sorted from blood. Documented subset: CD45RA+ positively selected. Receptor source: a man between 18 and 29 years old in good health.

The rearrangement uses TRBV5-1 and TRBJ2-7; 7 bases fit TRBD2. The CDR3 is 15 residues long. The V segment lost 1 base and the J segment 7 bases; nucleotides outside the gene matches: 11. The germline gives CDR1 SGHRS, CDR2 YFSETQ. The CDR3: CASSLTAGSSGEQYF. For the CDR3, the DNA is TGCGCCAGCAGCTTGACAGCGGGGTCCTCTGGGGAGCAGTACTTC.

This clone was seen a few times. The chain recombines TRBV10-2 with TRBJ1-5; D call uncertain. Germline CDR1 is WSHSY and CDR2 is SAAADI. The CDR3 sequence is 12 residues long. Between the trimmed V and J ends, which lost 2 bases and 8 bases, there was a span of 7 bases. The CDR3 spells CASSEPKEPQHF. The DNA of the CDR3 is TGCGCCAGCAGTGAGCCAAAGGAGCCCCAGCATTTT.

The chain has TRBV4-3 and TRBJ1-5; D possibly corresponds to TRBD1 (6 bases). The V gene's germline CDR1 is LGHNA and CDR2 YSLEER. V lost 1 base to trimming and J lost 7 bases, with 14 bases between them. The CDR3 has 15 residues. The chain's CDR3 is CASSQGTGSWQPQHF. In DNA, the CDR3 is TGCGCCAGCAGCCAAGGAACAGGGTCTTGGCAGCCCCAGCATTTT.

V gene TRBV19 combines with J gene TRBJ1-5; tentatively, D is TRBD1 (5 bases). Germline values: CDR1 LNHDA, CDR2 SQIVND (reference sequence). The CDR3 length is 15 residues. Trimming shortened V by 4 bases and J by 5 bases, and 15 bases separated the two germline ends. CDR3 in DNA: TGTGCCAGTAGTAAGGGGATAGGGGTGGATCAGCCCCAGCATTTT. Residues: CASSKGIGVDQPQHF.

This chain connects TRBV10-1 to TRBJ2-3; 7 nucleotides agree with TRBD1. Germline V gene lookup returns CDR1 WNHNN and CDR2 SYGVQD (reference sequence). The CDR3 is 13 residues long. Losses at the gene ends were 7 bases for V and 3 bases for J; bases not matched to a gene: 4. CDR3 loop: CASKDRLTDTQYF. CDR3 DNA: TGCGCCAGCAAGGACAGGCTTACAGATACGCAGTATTTT.

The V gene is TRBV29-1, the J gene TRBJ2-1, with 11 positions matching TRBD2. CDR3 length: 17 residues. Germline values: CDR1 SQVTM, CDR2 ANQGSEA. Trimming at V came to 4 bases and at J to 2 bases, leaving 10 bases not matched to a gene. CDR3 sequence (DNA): TGCAGCGTTGCTTGGGCTAGCGGGAGGACCACCTACAATGAGCAGTTCTTC. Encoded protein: CSVAWASGRTTYNEQFF.

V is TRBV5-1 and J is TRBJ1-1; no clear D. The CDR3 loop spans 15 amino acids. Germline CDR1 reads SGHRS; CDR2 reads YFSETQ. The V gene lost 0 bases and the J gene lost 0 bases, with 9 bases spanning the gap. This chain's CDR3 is CASSLGLPMNTEAFF. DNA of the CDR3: TGCGCCAGCAGCTTGGGACTCCCCATGAACACTGAAGCTTTCTTT.

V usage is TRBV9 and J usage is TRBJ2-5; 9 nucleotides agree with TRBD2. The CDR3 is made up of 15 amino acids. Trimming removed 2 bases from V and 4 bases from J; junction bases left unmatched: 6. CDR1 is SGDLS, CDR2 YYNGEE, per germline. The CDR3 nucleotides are TGTGCCAGCAGCGTGATAGCGGGAGTGGGAGAGACCCAGTACTTC. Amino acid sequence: CASSVIAGVGETQYF. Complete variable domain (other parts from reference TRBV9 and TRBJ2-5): DSGVTQTPKHLITATGQRVTLRCSPRSGDLSVYWYQQSLDQGLQFLIQYYNGEERAKGNILERFSAQQFPDLHSELNLSSLELGDSALYFCASSVIAGVGETQYFGPGTRLLVL.

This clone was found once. In DNA, the CDR3 is TGCGCCAGTTCCCGACTAGCAGATGAGCAGTTCTTC. This codes for CASSRLADEQFF. The chain couples TRBV10-2 to TRBJ2-1, with TRBD2 matching over 7 bases. V dropped 9 bases and J dropped 8; count of bases not matched to a gene: 7. Looked up from germline, CDR1 is WSHSY and CDR2 is SAAADI. CDR3 length equals 12 residues.

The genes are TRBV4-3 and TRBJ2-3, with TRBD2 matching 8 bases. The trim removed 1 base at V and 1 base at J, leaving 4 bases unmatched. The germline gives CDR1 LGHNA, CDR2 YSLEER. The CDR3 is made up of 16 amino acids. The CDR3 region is CASSQGVTSGTDTQYF. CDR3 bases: TGCGCCAGCAGCCAAGGGGTGACTAGCGGCACAGATACGCAGTATTTT.

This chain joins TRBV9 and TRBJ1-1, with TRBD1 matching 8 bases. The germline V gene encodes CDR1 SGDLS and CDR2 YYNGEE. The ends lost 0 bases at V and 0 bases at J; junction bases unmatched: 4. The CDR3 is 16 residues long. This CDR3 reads CASSVALTGVNTEAFF. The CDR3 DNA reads TGTGCCAGCAGCGTAGCCTTGACAGGGGTGAACACTGAAGCTTTCTTT.

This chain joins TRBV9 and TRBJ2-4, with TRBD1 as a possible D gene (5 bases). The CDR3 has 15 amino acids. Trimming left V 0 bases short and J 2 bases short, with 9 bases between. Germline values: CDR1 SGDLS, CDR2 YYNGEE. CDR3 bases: TGTGCCAGCAGCGTAGCTCCAGGGACCAAAAACATTCAGTACTTC. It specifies CASSVAPGTKNIQYF.

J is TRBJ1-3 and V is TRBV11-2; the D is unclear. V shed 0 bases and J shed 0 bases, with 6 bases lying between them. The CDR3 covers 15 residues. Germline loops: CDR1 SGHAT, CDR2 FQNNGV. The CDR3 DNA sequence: TGTGCCAGCAGCTTAGAGGTACTCTCTGGAAACACCATATATTTT. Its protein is CASSLEVLSGNTIYF. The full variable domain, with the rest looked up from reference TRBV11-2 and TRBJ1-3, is EAGVAQSPRYKIIEKRQSVAFWCNPISGHATLYWYQQILGQGPKLLIQFQNNGVVDDSQLPKDRFSAERLKGVDSTLKIQPAKLEDSAVYLCASSLEVLSGNTIYFGEGSWLTVV.

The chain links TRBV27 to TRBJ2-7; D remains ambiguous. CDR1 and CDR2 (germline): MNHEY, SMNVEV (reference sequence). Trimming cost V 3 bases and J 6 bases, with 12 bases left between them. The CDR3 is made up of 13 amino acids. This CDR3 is CASSLSEGGEQYF. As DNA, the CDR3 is TGTGCCAGCAGTTTGTCCGAAGGTGGCGAGCAGTACTTC.

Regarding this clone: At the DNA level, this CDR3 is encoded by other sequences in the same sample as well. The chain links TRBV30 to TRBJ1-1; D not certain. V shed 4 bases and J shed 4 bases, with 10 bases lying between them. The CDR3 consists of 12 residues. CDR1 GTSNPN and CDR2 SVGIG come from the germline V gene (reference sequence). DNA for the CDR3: TGTGCCTGGACCCCCCGGGGCACTGAAGCTTTCTTT. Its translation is CAWTPRGTEAFF.

The CDR3 region is CASSLRGDQPQHF. DNA of the CDR3: TGTGCCAGCAGTTTGAGGGGGGATCAGCCCCAGCATTTT. The chain is built from TRBV28 and TRBJ1-5; D is perhaps TRBD1 (6 bases). CDR1 is MDHEN and CDR2 is SYDVKM in the germline V gene. CDR3 length: 13 residues. Trimming pared 3 bases from V and 5 bases from J, leaving 8 bases between.

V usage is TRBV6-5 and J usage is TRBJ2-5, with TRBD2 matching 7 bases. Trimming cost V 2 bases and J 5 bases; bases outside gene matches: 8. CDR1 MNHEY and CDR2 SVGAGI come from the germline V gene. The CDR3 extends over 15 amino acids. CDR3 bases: TGTGCCAGCAGTTACAATCCCTTGGGGGGGGAGACCCAGTACTTC. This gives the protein CASSYNPLGGETQYF.

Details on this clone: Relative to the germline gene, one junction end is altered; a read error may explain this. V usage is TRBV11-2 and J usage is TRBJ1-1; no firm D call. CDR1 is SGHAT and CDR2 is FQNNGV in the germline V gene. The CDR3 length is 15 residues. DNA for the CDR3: TGTGCCAGCAGCCTAGACCCTCTAATGAACACTGAAGCTTTCTTT. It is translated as CASSLDPLMNTEAFF.

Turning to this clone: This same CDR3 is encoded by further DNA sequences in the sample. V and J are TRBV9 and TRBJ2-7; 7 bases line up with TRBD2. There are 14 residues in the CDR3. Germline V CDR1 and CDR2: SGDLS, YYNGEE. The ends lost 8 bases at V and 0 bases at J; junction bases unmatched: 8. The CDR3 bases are TGTGCCAGTTCAGCCGCTAGCGGCTCCTACGAGCAGTACTTC. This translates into CASSAASGSYEQYF.

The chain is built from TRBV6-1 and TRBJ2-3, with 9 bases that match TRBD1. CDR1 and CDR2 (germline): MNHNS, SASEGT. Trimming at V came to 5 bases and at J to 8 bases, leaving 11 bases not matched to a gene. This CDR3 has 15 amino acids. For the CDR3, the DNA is TGTGCCAGCAGTAAGCAGGGACAGGGATCGGGTACGCAGTATTTT. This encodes CASSKQGQGSGTQYF.

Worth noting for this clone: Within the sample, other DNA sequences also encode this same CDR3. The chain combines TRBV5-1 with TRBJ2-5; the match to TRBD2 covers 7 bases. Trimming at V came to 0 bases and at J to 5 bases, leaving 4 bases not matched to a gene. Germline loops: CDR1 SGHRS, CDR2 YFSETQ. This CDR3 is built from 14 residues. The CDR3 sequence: CASSLASGRETQYF. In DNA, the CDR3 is TGCGCCAGCAGCTTGGCTAGCGGACGGGAGACCCAGTACTTC.

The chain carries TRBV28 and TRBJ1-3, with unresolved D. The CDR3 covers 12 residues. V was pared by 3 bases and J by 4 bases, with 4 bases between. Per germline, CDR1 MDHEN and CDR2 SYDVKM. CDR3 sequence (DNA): TGTGCCAGCAGTTTCGGGGGAAACACCATATATTTT. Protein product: CASSFGGNTIYF. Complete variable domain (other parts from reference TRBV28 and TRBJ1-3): DVKVTQSSRYLVKRTGEKVFLECVQDMDHENMFWYRQDPGLGLRLIYFSYDVKMKEKGDIPEGYSVSREKKERFSLILESASTNQTSMYLCASSFGGNTIYFGEGSWLTVV.

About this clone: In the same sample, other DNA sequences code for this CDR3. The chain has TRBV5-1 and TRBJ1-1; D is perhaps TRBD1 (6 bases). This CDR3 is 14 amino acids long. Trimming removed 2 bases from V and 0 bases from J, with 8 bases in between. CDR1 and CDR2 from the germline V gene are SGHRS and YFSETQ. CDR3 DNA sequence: TGCGCCAGCAGCTTACGGACAGTGAACACTGAAGCTTTCTTT. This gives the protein CASSLRTVNTEAFF.

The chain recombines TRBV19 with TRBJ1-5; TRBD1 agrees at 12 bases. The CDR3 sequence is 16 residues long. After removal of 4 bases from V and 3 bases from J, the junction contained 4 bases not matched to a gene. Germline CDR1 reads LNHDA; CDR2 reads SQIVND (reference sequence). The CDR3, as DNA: TGTGCCAGTAGTACCCGGGACAGGGGGCTCAATCAGCCCCAGCATTTT. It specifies CASSTRDRGLNQPQHF.

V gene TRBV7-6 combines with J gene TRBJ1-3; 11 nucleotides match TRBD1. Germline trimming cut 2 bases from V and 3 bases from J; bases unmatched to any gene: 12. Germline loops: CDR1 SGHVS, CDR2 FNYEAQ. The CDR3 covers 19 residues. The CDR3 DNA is TGTGCCAGCAGCTTAATGCACGGACAGGGGGCGGGAGGTGGAAACACCATATATTTT. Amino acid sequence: CASSLMHGQGAGGGNTIYF.

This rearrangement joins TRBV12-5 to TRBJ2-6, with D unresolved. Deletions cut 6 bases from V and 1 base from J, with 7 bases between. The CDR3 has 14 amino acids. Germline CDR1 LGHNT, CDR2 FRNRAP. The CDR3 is CASGIGSGANVLTF. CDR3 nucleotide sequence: TGTGCTAGTGGCATAGGGTCTGGGGCCAACGTCCTGACTTTC.

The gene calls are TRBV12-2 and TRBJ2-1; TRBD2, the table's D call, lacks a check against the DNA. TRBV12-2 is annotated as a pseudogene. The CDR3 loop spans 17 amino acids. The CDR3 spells CASRLPPLAGGYNEQFF. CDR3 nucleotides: TGTGCAAGTCGCTTACCGCCACTAGCGGGAGGCTACAATGAGCAGTTCTTC.

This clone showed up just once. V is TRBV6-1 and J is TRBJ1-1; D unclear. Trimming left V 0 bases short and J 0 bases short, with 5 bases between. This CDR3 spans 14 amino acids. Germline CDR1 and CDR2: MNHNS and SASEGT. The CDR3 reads CASSEAGVNTEAFF. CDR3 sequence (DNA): TGTGCCAGCAGTGAAGCTGGTGTGAACACTGAAGCTTTCTTT.

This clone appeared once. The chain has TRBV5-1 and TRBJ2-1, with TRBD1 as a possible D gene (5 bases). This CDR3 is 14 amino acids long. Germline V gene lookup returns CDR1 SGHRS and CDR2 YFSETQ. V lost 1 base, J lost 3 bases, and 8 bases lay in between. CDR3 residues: CASSLRGFYNEQFF. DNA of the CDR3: TGCGCCAGCAGCTTGAGGGGCTTCTACAATGAGCAGTTCTTC.

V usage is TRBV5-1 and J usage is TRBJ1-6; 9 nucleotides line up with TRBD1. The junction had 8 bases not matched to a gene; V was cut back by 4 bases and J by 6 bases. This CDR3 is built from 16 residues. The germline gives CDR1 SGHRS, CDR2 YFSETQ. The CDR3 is CASSGTGSTFNSPLHF. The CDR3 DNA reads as TGCGCCAGCAGCGGGACAGGGAGCACTTTTAATTCACCCCTCCACTTT.